This T cell receptor beta chain was sequenced for a study of blood T cell repertoires in COVID-19 (dated by TCRdb to 2019 to 2021). For context, the study as a whole: Samples from collaborators originated in the United States, Italy and Spain and spanned both the acute and convalescent phases of COVID-19. Subjects who had been exposed to COVID-19, were actively infected with it, or had recovered from it provided the deeply sampled blood TCRbeta repertoires that made up the dataset. Samples came from the ongoing ImmuneRACE study (first 160 participants) plus 1,254 subjects from 6 global collaborators. A freely available public database, intended as a resource for researchers studying the immune response to SARS-CoV-2, is where the repertoires were released. A de-identified subject ID, COVID-19 status, age in years and sex were almost always included in the sample metadata. The material from the prospective study consisted of cDNA or gDNA derived from T cells, B-cell-depleted T cells, or PBMCs. HLA class I and class II types, where available, came from metadata supplied by the sample provider rather than from assay-based typing. The paper's findings and limits, for the study overall: How much clinical and demographic metadata was included differed by source and by participant, and the metadata was provided uncurated.

Regarding this clone: This receptor's antigen is unknown. No base qualities exist here, and no much larger clone lies one base off it.

TCRbeta CDR3 regions were amplified from genomic DNA using the immunoSEQ Assay, a bias-controlled multiplex PCR. The study's processing was this. The number of nucleated cells in each sample was estimated by amplification of reference gene primers within the assay. To quantify the absolute abundance of each unique TCRbeta CDR3 rearrangement, sequence reads were collapsed and filtered. For each sample, productive Simpson clonality was calculated by taking the square root of Simpson's diversity index across productive rearrangements. Entries here come from immuneACCESS through TCRdb and include only in-frame sequences with V and J called. Some clones fail to appear in such tables; in the studies checked, an unresolved V gene covers under half of the shortfall, and the cause of the remainder is unknown. The D gene and trimming were derived from the DNA, and the V and J assignments and clone size from that table. Across this sample there are 450,000 or so clones, with approximately 90% seen only once. Together, the top ten hold more than 0.7% of the sample.

At the junction V is shortened by 6 bases and J by 6 bases, with 20 bases in between. The germline V gene (reference sequence) yields SEHNR for CDR1 and FQNEAQ for CDR2. From cysteine to phenylalanine, the CDR3 is 16 amino acids long. The retained sequence is limited to the CDR3, 48 bases, with the frame set at the first base. In Seattle, one collaborating source enrolled patients while the infection was active and tracked those patients longitudinally over the course of disease. Collaborating institutions collected whole blood in K2EDTA tubes following their own protocols. For TCRbeta analysis, collaborators shipped samples as frozen whole blood, isolated PBMCs, or DNA extracted from either of those sample types.

The material sequenced was peripheral blood. The chain couples TRBV7-9 to TRBJ2-2; TRBD1 is a possible D gene, resting on 6 matching bases. This sequence originates from a man aged 18 to 35 with COVID-19, enrolled during active disease. The nucleotide sequence is given as TGTGCCAGCAGGGGGCGAGCAGGGGTTGTGTCCGGGGAGCTGTTTTTT. This sequence encodes CASRGRAGVVSGELFF.